The entry below describes one T cell receptor beta chain. The sample comes from a study of cytomegalovirus exposure and HLA in healthy donors. A multiplex PCR was run with 60 Vbeta primers and 13 Jbeta primers. The table came from immunoSEQ multiplex PCR; TCRdb's copy has only in-frame clones and leaves some out. The sample yields about 160,000 clones, about 81% seen once. The V segment lost 5 bases and the J segment 6 bases; nucleotides outside the gene matches: 5. CDR1 is MDHEN, CDR2 SYDVKM, per germline. The CDR3 spans 14 residues. Specimen: PBMCs. This sequence joins TRBV28 and TRBJ1-4, with 8 bases matching TRBD1. This TCR was sampled from a girl between 5 and 17 years old in good health and CMV-seropositive. CDR3 in DNA: TGTGCCAGCAGTAGGACAGGGTGGGATGAAAAACTGTTTTTT. It is translated as CASSRTGWDEKLFF.